The text below deals with one T cell receptor beta chain. This clonotype has at least ten counts. Which antigen it targets is not known. No much larger clone is present one base from it, and per-base qualities are unavailable. For unsorted PBMC libraries, 2 million PBMCs were used after storage in RNAlater at -80 degrees C until RNA extraction. Peripheral blood underwent Ficoll-Hypaque density gradient centrifugation to isolate PBMCs, which were then cryopreserved in liquid nitrogen. This entry is derived from a study of neurological immune-mediated disorders (dated by TCRdb to the late 2010s). About the study as a whole: Peripheral blood TCR-beta repertoires from HTLV-I-associated myelopathy (HAM/TSP) patients, multiple sclerosis patients and healthy controls were compared by UMI-based sequencing. Alongside PBMC samples, the set of 106 TCR-beta libraries contained longitudinal samples, technical triplicates, and paired CD4+ and CD8+ T-cell subsets that had been sorted. Of the 65 to 70 subjects in the cohort, about 14 were HAM/TSP patients, about 34 were multiple sclerosis patients, and about 20 were healthy controls.

cDNA was synthesized by template-switch 5'RACE using a primer carrying a 10-nucleotide random unique molecular identifier by which each TCR transcript was tagged. Every sequencing run covered 15-18 subjects and yielded more than 160 million TCR-beta sequences. Total RNA was extracted with the RNeasy kit. The KAPA Real-time Library Amplification kit was used to amplify TCR-beta VDJ regions with primers targeting the TCR constant region and the 5'RACE anchor. A first PCR added sample indexes and Illumina adaptors, and a second PCR then raised library yield. After Ampure bead purification, the TCR product of roughly 650 bp was size-selected on a 2% E-gel SizeSelection system. Before pooling, libraries had their quality checked on a Bioanalyzer, their concentration measured with Qubit, and their quantity determined with the Kapa Library Quantification kit. Libraries were sequenced paired-end 2 x 150 bp on an Illumina HiSeq 2500. To increase sequence diversity, 25-30% phiX was spiked into each library pool. In the source study's methods: Quality-filtered reads were processed with the UMI-based MiGEC pipeline, which removed over 90% of raw TCR sequences during error correction. IMGT germline references were used for aligning VDJ genes, and each clonotype was defined as a unique CDR3 amino acid sequence together with its V-J genes. VDJtools evaluated clonal expansion, Shannon diversity and CDR3 relatedness (CalcPairwiseDistances, ClusterSamples); CLCbio workbench built phylogenetic trees. Clones with at least 8 unique UMIs were defined as expanded, with this threshold being based on coefficient-of-variation modelling across technical triplicates. TCRdb reran the public reads through fastp at Q25 and MiXCR, keeping productive beta chains. Every entry covers one CDR3 protein and lists the most common genes and DNA from its rows. In this record, the V and J calls reflect TCRdb's handling and not the investigators' own analysis. The sample table contains tens of thousands of distinct CDR3 sequences; only one count was recorded for roughly 12% of them. Approximately 11% of the sample is in the top ten clones.

There are 15 amino acids in the CDR3, from cysteine to phenylalanine inclusive. Kept here is only the CDR3 DNA, which spans 45 bases and is read in frame from base 1. Trimming accounts for 10 bases at V and 0 bases at J, while the number of junction bases matched to no gene is 10. Study-wide findings and limitations: No identical CDR3 amino acid sequences were shared among expanded clones across subjects, suggesting private TCR-beta repertoires in all groups. TCR clonal expansion was highest in HAM/TSP patients and lowest in MS patients, with MS patients falling below even healthy controls.

The sequence came from a woman aged 60-75 years with HTLV-1-associated myelopathy (HAM/TSP). Sequenced material: PBMCs. In this chain, TRBV12-3 or TRBV12-4 is recombined with TRBJ1-1, with TRBD1 identical over 8 junction bases. The base sequence is TGTGCCACCCGGGTGCAGGGGGCTGTGAACACTGAAGCTTTCTTT. It encodes CATRVQGAVNTEAFF.